This T cell receptor beta chain is drawn from a study of blood T cell repertoires in COVID-19. Study context: Researchers got acute and convalescent COVID-19 samples from the United States, Italy and Spain. Nucleic acid was either cDNA or gDNA, and it came from T cells, B-cell-depleted T cells, or PBMCs.

As processed by the authors: Amplification from reference gene primers served as the basis for estimated nucleated cell counts. The protocol was immunoSEQ multiplex PCR, while the TCRdb copy is restricted to in-frame clones and leaves out a portion. The V and J calls and clone size were taken over from that table, and D and trimming were inferred from the DNA. The profile shows about 78,000 clones, around nine tenths of them singletons. CDR3 length equals 15 residues. V was clipped by 7 bases and J by 2 bases; unmatched bases: 8. The germline V gene encodes CDR1 LNHDA and CDR2 SQIVND (reference sequence).

The chain combines TRBV19 with TRBJ1-2; TRBD1 matches at 9 bases. The sample was peripheral blood. The TCR was taken from a man aged 45 to 65 with active or convalescent COVID-19. The CDR3 protein is CASTPTGGQNYGYTF. The DNA for the CDR3 is TGTGCCAGTACCCCGACAGGGGGGCAGAACTATGGCTACACCTTC.